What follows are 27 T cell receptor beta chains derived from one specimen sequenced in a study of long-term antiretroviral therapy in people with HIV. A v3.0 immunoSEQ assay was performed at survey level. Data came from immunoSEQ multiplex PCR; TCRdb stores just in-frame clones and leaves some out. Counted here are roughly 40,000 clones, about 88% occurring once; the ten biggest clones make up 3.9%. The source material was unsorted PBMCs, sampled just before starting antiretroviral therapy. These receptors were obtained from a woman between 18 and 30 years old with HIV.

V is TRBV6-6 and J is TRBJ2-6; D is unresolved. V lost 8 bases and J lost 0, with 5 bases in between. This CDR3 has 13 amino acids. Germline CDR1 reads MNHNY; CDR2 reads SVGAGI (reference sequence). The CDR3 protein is CASHASGANVLTF. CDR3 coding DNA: TGTGCCAGCCACGCCTCTGGGGCCAACGTCCTGACTTTC.

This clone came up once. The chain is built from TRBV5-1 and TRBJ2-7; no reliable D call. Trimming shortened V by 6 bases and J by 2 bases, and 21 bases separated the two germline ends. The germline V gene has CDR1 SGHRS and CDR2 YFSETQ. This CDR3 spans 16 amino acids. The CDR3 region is CASTPLGWDRTYEQYF. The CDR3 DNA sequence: TGCGCCAGCACCCCTCTGGGGTGGGATCGGACCTACGAGCAGTACTTC.

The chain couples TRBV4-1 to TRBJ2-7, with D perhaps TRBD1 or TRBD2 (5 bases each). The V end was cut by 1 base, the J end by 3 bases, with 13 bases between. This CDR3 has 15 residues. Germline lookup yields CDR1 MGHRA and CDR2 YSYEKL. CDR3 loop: CASSQGLGDGYEQYF. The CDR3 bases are TGCGCCAGCAGCCAAGGGCTGGGGGACGGCTACGAGCAGTACTTC.

The DNA for the CDR3 is TGTGCCAGCAGCTTGGCGGCTGTCTCTGGAAACACCATATATTTT. It specifies CASSLAAVSGNTIYF. V gene TRBV5-6 combines with J gene TRBJ1-3; D gene unclear. Trimming removed 0 bases from V and 0 bases from J, with 7 bases in between. Germline V gene lookup returns CDR1 SGHDT and CDR2 YYEEEE. The CDR3 is 15 amino acids.

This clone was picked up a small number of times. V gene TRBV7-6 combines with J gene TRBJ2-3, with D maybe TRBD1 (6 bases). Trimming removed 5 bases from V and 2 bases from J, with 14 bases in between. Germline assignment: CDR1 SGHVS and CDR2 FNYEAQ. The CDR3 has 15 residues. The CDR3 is CASSQKRDITDTQYF. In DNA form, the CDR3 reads TGTGCCAGCAGCCAGAAACGGGACATCACAGATACGCAGTATTTT.

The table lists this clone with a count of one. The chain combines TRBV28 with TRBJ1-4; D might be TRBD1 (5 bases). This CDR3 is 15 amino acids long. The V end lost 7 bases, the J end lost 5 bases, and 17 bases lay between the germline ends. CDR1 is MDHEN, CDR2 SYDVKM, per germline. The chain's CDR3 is CASTPPGTGNEKLFF. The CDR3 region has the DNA TGTGCCAGCACTCCCCCCGGGACGGGAAATGAAAAACTGTTTTTT.

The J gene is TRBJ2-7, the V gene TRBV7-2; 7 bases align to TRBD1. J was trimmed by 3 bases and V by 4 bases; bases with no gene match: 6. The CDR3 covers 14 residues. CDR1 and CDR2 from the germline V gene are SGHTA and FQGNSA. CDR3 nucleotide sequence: TGTGCCAGCAGCTCCATCGGGGACAGCTACGAGCAGTACTTC. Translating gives CASSSIGDSYEQYF.

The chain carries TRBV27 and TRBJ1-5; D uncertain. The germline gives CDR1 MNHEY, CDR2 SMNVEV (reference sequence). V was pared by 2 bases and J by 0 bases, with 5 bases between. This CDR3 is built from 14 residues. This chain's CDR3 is CASSLQDSNQPQHF. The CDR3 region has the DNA TGTGCCAGCAGTTTACAGGATAGCAATCAGCCCCAGCATTTT.

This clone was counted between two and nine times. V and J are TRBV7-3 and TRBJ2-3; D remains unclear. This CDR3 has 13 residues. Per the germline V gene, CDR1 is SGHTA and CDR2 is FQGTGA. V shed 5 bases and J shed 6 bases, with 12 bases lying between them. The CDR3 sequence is CASSPELYDTQYF. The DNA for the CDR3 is TGTGCCAGCAGCCCGGAACTATACGATACGCAGTATTTT. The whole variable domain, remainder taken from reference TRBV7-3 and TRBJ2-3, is GAGVSQTPSNKVTEKGKYVELRCDPISGHTALYWYRQSLGQGPEFLIYFQGTGAADDSGLPNDRFFAVRPEGSVSTLKIQRTERGDSAVYLCASSPELYDTQYFGPGTRLTVL.

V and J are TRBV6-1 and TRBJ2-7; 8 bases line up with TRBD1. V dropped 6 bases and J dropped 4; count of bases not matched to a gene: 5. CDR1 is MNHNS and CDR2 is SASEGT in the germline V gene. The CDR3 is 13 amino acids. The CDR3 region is CASSGDRKYEQYF. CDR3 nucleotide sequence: TGTGCCAGCAGCGGGGACAGGAAGTACGAGCAGTACTTC.

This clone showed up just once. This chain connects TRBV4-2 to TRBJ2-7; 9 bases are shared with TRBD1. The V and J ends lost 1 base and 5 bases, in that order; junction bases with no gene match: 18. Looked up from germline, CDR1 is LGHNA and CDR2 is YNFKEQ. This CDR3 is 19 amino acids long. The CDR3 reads CASSQVAVPTRDRVNEQYF. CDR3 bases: TGTGCCAGCAGCCAAGTGGCTGTGCCGACCCGGGACAGGGTAAACGAGCAGTACTTC.

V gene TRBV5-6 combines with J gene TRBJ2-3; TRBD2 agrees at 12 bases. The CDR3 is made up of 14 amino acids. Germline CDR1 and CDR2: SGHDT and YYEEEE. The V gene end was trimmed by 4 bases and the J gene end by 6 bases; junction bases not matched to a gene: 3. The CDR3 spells CASSGGLAGDTQYF. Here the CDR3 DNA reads TGTGCCAGCAGCGGCGGACTAGCGGGGGATACGCAGTATTTT.

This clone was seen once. CDR3 sequence reads: CASRMSGRSYNEQFF. The CDR3 nucleotides read TGTGCCAGCAGAATGAGCGGGAGGTCCTACAATGAGCAGTTCTTC. The rearrangement joins TRBV5-6 to TRBJ2-1; 9 bases map to TRBD2. Germline trimming cut 5 bases from V and 1 base from J; bases unmatched to any gene: 4. This CDR3 comprises 15 residues. Germline V gene sequence: CDR1 SGHDT, CDR2 YYEEEE.

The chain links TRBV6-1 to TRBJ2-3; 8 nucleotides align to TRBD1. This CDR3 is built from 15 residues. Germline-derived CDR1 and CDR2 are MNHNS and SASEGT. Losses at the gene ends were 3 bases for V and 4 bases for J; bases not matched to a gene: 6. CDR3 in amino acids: CASSEDRVSSDTQYF. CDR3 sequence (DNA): TGTGCCAGCAGTGAGGACAGGGTCTCATCAGATACGCAGTATTTT.

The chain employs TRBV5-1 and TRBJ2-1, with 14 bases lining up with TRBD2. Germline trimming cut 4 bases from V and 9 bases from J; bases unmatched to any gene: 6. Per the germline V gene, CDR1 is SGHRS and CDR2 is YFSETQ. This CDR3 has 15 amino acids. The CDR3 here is CASSPGTSGRSEQFF. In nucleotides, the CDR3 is TGCGCCAGCAGCCCAGGGACTAGCGGGAGAAGTGAGCAGTTCTTC.

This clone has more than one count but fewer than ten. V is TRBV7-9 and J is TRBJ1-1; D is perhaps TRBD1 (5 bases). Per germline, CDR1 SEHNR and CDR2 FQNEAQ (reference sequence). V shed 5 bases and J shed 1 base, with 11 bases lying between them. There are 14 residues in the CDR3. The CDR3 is CASSRGYGNTEAFF. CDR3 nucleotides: TGTGCCAGCAGCCGGGGGTACGGGAACACTGAAGCTTTCTTT.

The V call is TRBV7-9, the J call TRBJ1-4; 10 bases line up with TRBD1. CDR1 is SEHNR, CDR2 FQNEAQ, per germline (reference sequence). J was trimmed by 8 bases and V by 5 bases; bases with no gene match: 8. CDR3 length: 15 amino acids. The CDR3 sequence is CASSPRTGGREKLFF. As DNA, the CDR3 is TGTGCCAGCAGCCCTCGGACAGGGGGTCGCGAAAAACTGTTTTTT. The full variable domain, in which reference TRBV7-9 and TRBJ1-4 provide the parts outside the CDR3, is DTGVSQNPRHKITKRGQNVTFRCDPISEHNRLYWYRQTLGQGPEFLTYFQNEAQLEKSRLLSDRFSAERPKGSFSTLEIQRTEQGDSAMYLCASSPRTGGREKLFFGSGTQLSVL.

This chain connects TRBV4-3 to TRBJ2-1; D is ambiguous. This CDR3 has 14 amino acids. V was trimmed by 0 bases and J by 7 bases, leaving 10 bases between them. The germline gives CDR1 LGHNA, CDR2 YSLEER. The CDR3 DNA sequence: TGCGCCAGCAGCCAAGATACGTCCCGTAATGAGCAGTTCTTC. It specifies CASSQDTSRNEQFF.

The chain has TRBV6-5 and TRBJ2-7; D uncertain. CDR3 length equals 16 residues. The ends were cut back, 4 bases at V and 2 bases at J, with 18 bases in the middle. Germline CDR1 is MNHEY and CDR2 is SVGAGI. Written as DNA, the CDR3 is TGTGCCAGCAGTTTCCGACGGAAGAGCTTAGCCTACGAGCAGTACTTC. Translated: CASSFRRKSLAYEQYF.

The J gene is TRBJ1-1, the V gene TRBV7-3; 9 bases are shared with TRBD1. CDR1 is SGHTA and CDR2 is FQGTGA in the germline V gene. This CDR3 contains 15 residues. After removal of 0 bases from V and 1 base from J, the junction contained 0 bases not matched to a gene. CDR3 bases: TGTGCCAGCAGCTTAACGACAGGGGGGAACACTGAAGCTTTCTTT. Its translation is CASSLTTGGNTEAFF.

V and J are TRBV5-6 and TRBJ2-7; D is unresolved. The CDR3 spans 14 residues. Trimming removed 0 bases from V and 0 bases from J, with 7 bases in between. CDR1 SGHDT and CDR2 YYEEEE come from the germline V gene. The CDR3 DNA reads TGTGCCAGCAGCTTGGGTGGCACCTCCTACGAGCAGTACTTC. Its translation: CASSLGGTSYEQYF. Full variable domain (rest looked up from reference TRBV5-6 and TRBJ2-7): DAGVTQSPTHLIKTRGQQVTLRCSPKSGHDTVSWYQQALGQGPQFIFQYYEEEERQRGNFPDRFSGHQFPNYSSELNVNALLLGDSALYLCASSLGGTSYEQYFGPGTRLTVT.

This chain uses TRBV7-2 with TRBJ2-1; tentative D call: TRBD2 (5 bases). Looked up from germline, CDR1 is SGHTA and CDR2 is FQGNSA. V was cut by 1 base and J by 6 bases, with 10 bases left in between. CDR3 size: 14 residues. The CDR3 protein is CASSLDPSFNEQFF. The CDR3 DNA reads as TGTGCCAGCAGCTTAGATCCTAGCTTCAATGAGCAGTTCTTC. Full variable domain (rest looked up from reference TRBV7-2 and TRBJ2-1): GAGVSQSPSNKVTEKGKDVELRCDPISGHTALYWYRQSLGQGLEFLIYFQGNSAPDKSGLPSDRFSAERTGGSVSTLTIQRTQQEDSAVYLCASSLDPSFNEQFFGPGTRLTVL.

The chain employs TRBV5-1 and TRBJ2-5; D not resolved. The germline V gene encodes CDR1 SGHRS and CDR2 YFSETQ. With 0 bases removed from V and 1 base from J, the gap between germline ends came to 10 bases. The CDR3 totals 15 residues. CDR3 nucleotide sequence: TGCGCCAGCAGCTTGGACGGACGGCCCCAAGAGACCCAGTACTTC. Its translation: CASSLDGRPQETQYF.

The CDR3 sequence: CASSLVAGGRSNEKLFF. The CDR3 DNA is TGTGCCAGCAGCTTAGTGGCAGGTGGGCGGTCTAATGAAAAACTGTTTTTT. The chain carries TRBV7-9 and TRBJ1-4; no clear D. The CDR3 runs to 17 residues. Deletions cut 1 base from V and 3 bases from J, with 15 bases between. In germline, CDR1 is SEHNR, CDR2 FQNEAQ (reference sequence).

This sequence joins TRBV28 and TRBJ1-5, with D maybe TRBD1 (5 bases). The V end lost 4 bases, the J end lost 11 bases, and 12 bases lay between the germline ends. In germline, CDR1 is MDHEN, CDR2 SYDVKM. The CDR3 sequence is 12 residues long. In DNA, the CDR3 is TGTGCCAGCAGTTACCCCGACAGAACCCAGCATTTT. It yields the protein CASSYPDRTQHF. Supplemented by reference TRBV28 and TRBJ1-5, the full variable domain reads DVKVTQSSRYLVKRTGEKVFLECVQDMDHENMFWYRQDPGLGLRLIYFSYDVKMKEKGDIPEGYSVSREKKERFSLILESASTNQTSMYLCASSYPDRTQHFGDGTRLSIL.

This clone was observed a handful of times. CDR3 sequence reads: CASSGTPGDTIYF. CDR3 bases: TGTGCCAGCAGCGGGACACCTGGCGACACCATATATTTT. V gene TRBV11-2 combines with J gene TRBJ1-3; a weak D match, TRBD1 (6 bases). Germline lookup yields CDR1 SGHAT and CDR2 FQNNGV. The CDR3 has 13 residues. Trimming removed 5 bases at V and 8 bases at J, with 13 bases between.

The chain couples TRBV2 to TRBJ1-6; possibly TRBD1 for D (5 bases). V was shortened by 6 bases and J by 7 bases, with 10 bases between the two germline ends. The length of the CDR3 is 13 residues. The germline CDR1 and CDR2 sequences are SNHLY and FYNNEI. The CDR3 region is CASRGRGNSPLHF. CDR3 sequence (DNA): TGTGCCAGCAGGGGAAGGGGAAATTCACCCCTCCACTTT. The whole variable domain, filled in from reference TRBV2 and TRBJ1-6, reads EPEVTQTPSHQVTQMGQEVILRCVPISNHLYFYWYRQILGQKVEFLVSFYNNEISEKSEIFDDQFSVERPDGSNFTLKIRSTKLEDSAMYFCASRGRGNSPLHFGNGTRLTVT.